The 19 T cell receptor beta chains given below trace back to one sample, sequenced in a study of T cells after yellow fever vaccination (dated by TCRdb to between 2018 and 2021). The library was made by 5' RACE. The listed sequencing device is Illumina NovaSeq 6000. Starting from the raw public reads, TCRdb applied fastp trimming at Q25, assembled clones with MiXCR and retained in-frame beta chains. Here each entry gathers all rows of one CDR3 protein and keeps the most common genes and DNA. In all, the sample holds a few hundred thousand distinct CDR3 sequences, and about 19% of those were seen once. Roughly a sixth of the sample goes to the ten largest clones. According to the study, the label for this sample's treatment or condition signals: live attenuated yellow fever vaccine strain. The material sequenced was PBMCs, taken before the yellow fever booster vaccination. These receptors originate from a man between 18 and 35 years old who received the YFV17D yellow fever vaccine.

This sequence joins TRBV27 and TRBJ1-1; D gene uncertain. Between the trimmed V and J ends, which lost 6 bases and 1 base, there was a span of 6 bases. The CDR3 is 12 amino acids. Germline V gene sequence: CDR1 MNHEY, CDR2 SMNVEV (reference sequence). CDR3 in DNA: TGTGCCAGCAGGACCGGGAACACTGAAGCTTTCTTT. This encodes CASRTGNTEAFF.

This clonotype was seen only once. The V gene is TRBV6-5, the J gene TRBJ2-3; tentative D call: TRBD2 (5 bases). Trimming removed 5 bases from V and 5 bases from J, with 26 bases in between. Germline V lookup: CDR1 MNHEY, CDR2 SVGAGI. This CDR3 is 18 amino acids long. The CDR3 sequence is CASSPGLISSPIGDTQYF. The CDR3 DNA reads as TGTGCCAGCAGTCCCGGACTGATCAGCTCCCCGATTGGAGATACGCAGTATTTT.

This clonotype was seen a handful of times. The chain joins TRBV7-9 to TRBJ2-2; no reliable D call. V was pared by 5 bases and J by 8 bases, with 9 bases between. The length of the CDR3 is 12 residues. Germline CDR1 reads SEHNR; CDR2 reads FQNEAQ (reference sequence). The CDR3 here is CASSPRPGELFF. In nucleotides, the CDR3 is TGTGCCAGCAGCCCTAGGCCGGGGGAGCTGTTTTTT.

This clonotype was seen a handful of times. V gene TRBV29-1 combines with J gene TRBJ1-5, with D tentatively TRBD1 (5 bases). Germline CDR1 SQVTM, CDR2 ANQGSEA. V lost 4 bases, J lost 6 bases, and 13 bases lay in between. This CDR3 is 13 amino acids long. CDR3 nucleotide sequence: TGCAGCGTTGGCTGGGACTTCGGTCAGCCCCAGCATTTT. This encodes CSVGWDFGQPQHF.

The sample holds a few counts of this clonotype. The genes are TRBV5-1 and TRBJ2-1, with TRBD2 matching 10 bases. CDR1 and CDR2 from the germline V gene are SGHRS and YFSETQ. This CDR3 is built from 17 residues. The V and J ends lost 4 bases and 1 base, in that order; junction bases with no gene match: 8. The CDR3 DNA is TGCGCCAGCAGCGGGGGTAGCGGGGGGACTTCCTACAATGAGCAGTTCTTC. This gives the protein CASSGGSGGTSYNEQFF.

This clonotype was observed a few times. The V and J genes are TRBV7-8 and TRBJ1-1; 7 nucleotides line up with TRBD1. The CDR3 covers 14 residues. Germline lookup yields CDR1 SGHVS and CDR2 FQNEAQ. After removal of 4 bases from V and 3 bases from J, the junction contained 5 bases not matched to a gene. The CDR3 bases are TGTGCCAGCAGCTCGGGACAGAGGTACACTGAAGCTTTCTTT. This codes for CASSSGQRYTEAFF.

Written as DNA, the CDR3 is TGTGCCAGCAGTGTCGGAGACTCGGATACGCAGTATTTT. This encodes CASSVGDSDTQYF. The chain is built from TRBV25-1 and TRBJ2-3, with D hard to call. The CDR3 is 13 residues long. V dropped 4 bases and J dropped 6 bases, with 11 bases sitting between them. Germline V gives CDR1 MGHDK, CDR2 SYGVNS.

V is TRBV6-2 or TRBV6-3 and J is TRBJ2-7; D gene uncertain. This CDR3 contains 12 residues. Trimming pared 4 bases from V and 3 bases from J, leaving 7 bases between. Germline CDR1 reads MNHEY; CDR2 reads SVGEGT. For the CDR3, the DNA is TGTGCCAGCAGTTTCTCCGACTACGAGCAGTACTTC. Its translation: CASSFSDYEQYF.

V and J are TRBV10-3 and TRBJ2-7, with D maybe TRBD1 (7 bases). CDR3 length equals 16 residues. V was shortened by 0 bases and J by 1 base, with 13 bases between the two germline ends. Germline V lookup: CDR1 ENHRY, CDR2 SYGVKD. As DNA, the CDR3 is TGTGCCATCAGTGAGTCGAGATCAGGGGGGTCCTACGAGCAGTACGTC. This translates into CAISESRSGGSYEQYV.

CDR3 sequence: CASTSRPPPWGVKETQYF. CDR3 nucleotide sequence: TGCGCCAGCACCTCAAGACCCCCCCCGTGGGGGGTCAAAGAGACCCAGTACTTC. This chain joins TRBV4-3 and TRBJ2-5; TRBD2 might be the D (6 bases). The CDR3 is 18 amino acids. From germline, CDR1 is LGHNA and CDR2 YSLEER. Trimming pared 7 bases from V and 3 bases from J, leaving 27 bases between.

This clonotype was counted ten times or more. V usage is TRBV18 and J usage is TRBJ1-1; D gene ambiguous. The CDR3 is 15 amino acids. Germline assignment: CDR1 KGHSH and CDR2 LQKENI. Deletions cut 2 bases from V and 1 base from J, with 11 bases between. CDR3 amino acids: CASSPRSQRNTEAFF. The CDR3 nucleotides read TGTGCCAGCTCACCAAGGTCACAGCGGAACACTGAAGCTTTCTTT.

This clonotype appeared many times. This chain joins TRBV12-3 or TRBV12-4 and TRBJ2-3, with 9 positions matching TRBD1. V was clipped by 1 base and J by 3 bases; unmatched bases: 2. This CDR3 contains 15 residues. CDR3 residues: CASSLGDRATDTQYF. DNA for the CDR3: TGTGCCAGCAGTTTAGGGGACAGGGCGACAGATACGCAGTATTTT.

In its sample, this clonotype was seen once. The chain couples TRBV7-3 to TRBJ2-1; D might be TRBD1 or TRBD2, each matching 6 bases. Trimming removed 3 bases at V and 3 bases at J, with 12 bases between. This CDR3 is built from 15 residues. Per the germline V gene, CDR1 is SGHTA and CDR2 is FQGTGA. CDR3 sequence (DNA): TGTGCCAGCAGCTTGGACGGGGGCGTCTACAATGAGCAGTTCTTC. It yields the protein CASSLDGGVYNEQFF. Filled out from reference TRBV7-3 and TRBJ2-1, the complete variable domain reads GAGVSQTPSNKVTEKGKYVELRCDPISGHTALYWYRQSLGQGPEFLIYFQGTGAADDSGLPNDRFFAVRPEGSVSTLKIQRTERGDSAVYLCASSLDGGVYNEQFFGPGTRLTVL.

A few counts support this clonotype. The rearrangement joins TRBV6-5 to TRBJ2-7, with a possible D match to TRBD1 (5 bases). The CDR3 runs to 15 residues. The V end was cut by 2 bases, the J end by 3 bases, with 14 bases between. Germline CDR1 MNHEY, CDR2 SVGAGI. The CDR3 DNA is TGTGCCAGCAGTTACCCACAGGAAGGTGGCTACGAGCAGTACTTC. Amino acid sequence: CASSYPQEGGYEQYF.

The chain has TRBV13 and TRBJ1-4; a weak D match, TRBD1 (5 bases). The V and J ends lost 2 bases and 8 bases respectively, with 12 bases between them. Germline CDR1 and CDR2: PRHDT and FYEKMQ (reference sequence). The CDR3 has 14 amino acids. The CDR3 sequence is CASSLQGDGEKLFF. CDR3 DNA sequence: TGTGCCAGCAGCTTACAAGGGGATGGGGAAAAACTGTTTTTT.

This CDR3 is CAIRPSGGAEETQYF. For the CDR3, the DNA is TGTGCCATCAGGCCTAGCGGGGGGGCAGAAGAGACCCAGTACTTC. This rearrangement joins TRBV10-3 to TRBJ2-5; 12 bases fit TRBD2. The CDR3 runs 15 residues. From germline, CDR1 is ENHRY and CDR2 SYGVKD. The V segment lost 6 bases and the J segment 3 bases; nucleotides outside the gene matches: 5.

This clonotype has a handful of counts. The chain couples TRBV6-6 to TRBJ1-1, with 9 bases identical to TRBD1. Germline CDR1 MNHNY, CDR2 SVGAGI (reference sequence). V shed 6 bases and J 6 bases; nucleotides not matched to a gene: 14. The CDR3 is 16 amino acids. CDR3 DNA sequence: TGTGCCAGCAGGGCCACAGGGGGCGAGGAGGACCCTGAAGCTTTCTTT. Translated, it gives CASRATGGEEDPEAFF.

The V call is TRBV5-1, the J call TRBJ2-7, with 8 bases aligning to TRBD1. The ends lost 3 bases at V and 0 bases at J; junction bases unmatched: 8. Germline V gene sequence: CDR1 SGHRS, CDR2 YFSETQ. There are 16 residues in the CDR3. In DNA form, the CDR3 reads TGCGCCAGCAGCTCGGGAACCGGACAGGGCTCCTACGAGCAGTACTTC. Translated, it gives CASSSGTGQGSYEQYF. Supplemented by reference TRBV5-1 and TRBJ2-7, the full variable domain reads KAGVTQTPRYLIKTRGQQVTLSCSPISGHRSVSWYQQTPGQGLQFLFEYFSETQRNKGNFPGRFSGRQFSNSRSEMNVSTLELGDSALYLCASSSGTGQGSYEQYFGPGTRLTVT.

The chain uses TRBV5-1 and TRBJ1-3, with D perhaps TRBD1 (5 bases). The germline V gene encodes CDR1 SGHRS and CDR2 YFSETQ. V was clipped by 0 bases and J by 4 bases, with 11 bases between them. There are 15 residues in the CDR3. The DNA of the CDR3 is TGCGCCAGCAGCTTGGAAGGGACCGCCGGAAACACCATATATTTT. Its protein product is CASSLEGTAGNTIYF.